This TCR beta chain was retrieved from a study of cytotoxic CD8 clonotypes in ibrutinib-treated CLL. Germline CDR1 reads MNHEY; CDR2 reads SVGAGI. The CDR3 covers 15 residues. Trimming removed 2 bases from V and 2 bases from J, with 10 bases in between. Whole-study findings and limits: The study found public clonotypes uncommon, contracting or stable on treatment. Clonality measured at baseline exceeded age-matched healthy donors, tracking circulating CD8+ T-cell counts.

Comment on this clone: Its antigen is still unknown.

The protocol was immunoSEQ multiplex PCR, while the TCRdb copy is restricted to in-frame clones and leaves out a portion. The data hold 150,000 or so clones, with about four fifths observed a single time. This material consisted of PBMCs, taken after 12 months of ibrutinib treatment. The sequence came from a human donor with chronic lymphocytic leukemia. The rearrangement uses TRBV6-5 and TRBJ2-1; perhaps TRBD2 as D (6 bases). CDR3 DNA sequence: TGTGCCAGCAGTTACGGGACTGCTGCCTACAATGAGCAGTTCTTC. It translates to CASSYGTAAYNEQFF.